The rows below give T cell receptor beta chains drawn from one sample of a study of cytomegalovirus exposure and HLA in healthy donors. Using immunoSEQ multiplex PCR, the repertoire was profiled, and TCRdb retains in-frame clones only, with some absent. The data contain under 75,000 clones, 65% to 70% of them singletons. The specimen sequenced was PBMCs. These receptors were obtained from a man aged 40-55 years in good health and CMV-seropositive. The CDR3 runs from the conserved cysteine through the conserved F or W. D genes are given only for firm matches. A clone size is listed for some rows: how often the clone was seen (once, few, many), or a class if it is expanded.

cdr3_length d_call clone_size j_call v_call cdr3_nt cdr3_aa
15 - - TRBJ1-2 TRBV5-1 TGCGCCAGCAGCTTACAAACAGGGTATGACTATGGCTACACCTTC CASSLQTGYDYGYTF
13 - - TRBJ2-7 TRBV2 TGTGCCAGCAGGCCCGACGGGACCTACGAGCAGTACTTC CASRPDGTYEQYF
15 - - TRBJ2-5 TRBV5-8 TGTGCCAGCAGCGTGGGGACAAGTGGAGGGGAGACCCAGTACTTC CASSVGTSGGETQYF
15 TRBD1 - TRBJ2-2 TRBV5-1 TGCGCCAGTCAAAGCGGGACAGGGGACACCGGGGAGCTGTTTTTT CASQSGTGDTGELFF
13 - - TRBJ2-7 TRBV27 TGTGCCAGCAGTTTAGGACGGGGGTACGAGCAGTACTTC CASSLGRGYEQYF
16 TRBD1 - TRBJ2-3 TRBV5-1 TGCGCCAGCAGCTCAACCGGGACAGGGGGTCCAGATACGCAGTATTTT CASSSTGTGGPDTQYF
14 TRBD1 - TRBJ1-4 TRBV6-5 TGTGCCAGCAGTTCCGGGACAGGGAAGGCAAAACTGTTTTTT CASSSGTGKAKLFF
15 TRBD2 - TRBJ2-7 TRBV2 TGTGCCAGCAGTCGTACTAGCGGAAGCTCCTACGAGCAGTACTTC CASSRTSGSSYEQYF
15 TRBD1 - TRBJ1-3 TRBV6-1 TGTGCCAGCAGTAGGACAGGGGGCTCTGGAAACACCATATATTTT CASSRTGGSGNTIYF
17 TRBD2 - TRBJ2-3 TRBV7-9 TGTGCCAGCAGCTTTGGGAGCGGGGGGTTGGGTGCAGATACGCAGTATTTT CASSFGSGGLGADTQYF
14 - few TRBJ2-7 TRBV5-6 TGTGCCAGCAGCTTGGCGGCAGGGAACCACGAGCAGTACTTC CASSLAAGNHEQYF
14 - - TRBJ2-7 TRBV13 TGTGCCAGCAGCTACCGAGGGTTAGACCACGAGCAGTACTTC CASSYRGLDHEQYF
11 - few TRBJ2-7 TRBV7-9 TGTGCCAGCAGCCACAGCTTCGAGCAGTACTTC CASSHSFEQYF
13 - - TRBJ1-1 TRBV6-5 TGTGCCAGCAGTAACAATGCAGCGCGTGAAGCTTTCTTT CASSNNAAREAFF
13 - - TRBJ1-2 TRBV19 TGTGCCAGTAGTATAACTTCTAACTATGGCTACACCTTC CASSITSNYGYTF
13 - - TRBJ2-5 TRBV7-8 TGTGCCAGCAGCATCGGGAGTCAAGAGACCCAGTACTTC CASSIGSQETQYF
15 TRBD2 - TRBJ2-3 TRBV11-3 TGTGCCAGCAGCAGACCGGGACTAGATATAGATACGCAGTATTTT CASSRPGLDIDTQYF
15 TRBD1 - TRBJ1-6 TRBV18 TGTGCCAGCTCACCAGAGGACAGGGGTAATTCACCCCTCCACTTT CASSPEDRGNSPLHF
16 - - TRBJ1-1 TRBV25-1 TGTGCCAGCAGTACCTGGGGGGGGCAGGGGAACACTGAAGCTTTCTTT CASSTWGGQGNTEAFF
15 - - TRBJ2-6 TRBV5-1 TGCGCCAGCAGCCTTGACAGACCCGGGGCCAACGTCCTGACTTTC CASSLDRPGANVLTF
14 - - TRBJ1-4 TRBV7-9 TGTGCCAGCAGCTCGGGGGGCACTAATGAAAAACTGTTTTTT CASSSGGTNEKLFF
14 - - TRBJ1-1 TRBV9 TGTGCCAGCAGCGTTGGGCAGATGAACACTGAAGCTTTCTTT CASSVGQMNTEAFF
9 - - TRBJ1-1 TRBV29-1 TGCAGCGGAGGGACTGAAGCTTTCTTT CSGGTEAFF
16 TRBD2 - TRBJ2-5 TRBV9 TGTGCCAGCAGCGTTGGACTAGCGGGGGACCAAGAGACCCAGTACTTC CASSVGLAGDQETQYF
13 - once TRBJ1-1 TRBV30 TGTGCCTGGACCGGGGGATATAACACTGAAGCTTTCTTT CAWTGGYNTEAFF
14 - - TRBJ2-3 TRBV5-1 TGCGCCAGCAGCTTAGGGGGAGGGACAGATACGCAGTATTTT CASSLGGGTDTQYF
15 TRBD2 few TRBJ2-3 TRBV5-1 TGCGCCAGCAGCCCAGCTAGCGGGAGCACAGATACGCAGTATTTT CASSPASGSTDTQYF
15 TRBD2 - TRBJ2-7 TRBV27 TGTGCCAGCGGCAGGGGTAGCGGGAGTTTCGACGAGCAGTACTTC CASGRGSGSFDEQYF
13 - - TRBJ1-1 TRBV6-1 TGTGCCAGCGGACGGGACACGCGGACTGAAGCTTTCTTT CASGRDTRTEAFF
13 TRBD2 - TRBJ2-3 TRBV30 TGTGCCTTGGAGCGGGGGGGAACAGATACGCAGTATTTT CALERGGTDTQYF
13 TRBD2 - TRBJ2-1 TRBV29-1 TGCAGCGTGGGACTAGCGGGGATATATGAGCAGTTCTTC CSVGLAGIYEQFF
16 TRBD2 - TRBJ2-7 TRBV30 TGTGCCTGGAGTGTCGGGCTAGCGGGGGACCCCTACGAGCAGTACTTC CAWSVGLAGDPYEQYF
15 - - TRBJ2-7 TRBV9 TGTGCCAGCAGCGTAGACACGGGAGCCCCCTACGAGCAGTACTTC CASSVDTGAPYEQYF
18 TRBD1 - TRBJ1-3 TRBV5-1 TGCGCCAGCAGCTTGTTAGGGACAGGGGGCGCCGGGGGAAACACCATATATTTT CASSLLGTGGAGGNTIYF